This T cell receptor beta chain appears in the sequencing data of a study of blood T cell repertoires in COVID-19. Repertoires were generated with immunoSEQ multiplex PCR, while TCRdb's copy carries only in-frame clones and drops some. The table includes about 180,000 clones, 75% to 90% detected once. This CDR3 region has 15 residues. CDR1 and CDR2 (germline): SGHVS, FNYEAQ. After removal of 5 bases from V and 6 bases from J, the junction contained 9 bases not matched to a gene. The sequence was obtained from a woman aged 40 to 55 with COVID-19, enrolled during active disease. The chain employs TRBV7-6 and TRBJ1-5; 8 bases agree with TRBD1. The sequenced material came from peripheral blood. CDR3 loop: CASSPGTGLSQPQHF. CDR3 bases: TGTGCCAGCAGCCCCGGGACAGGACTAAGTCAGCCCCAGCATTTT.